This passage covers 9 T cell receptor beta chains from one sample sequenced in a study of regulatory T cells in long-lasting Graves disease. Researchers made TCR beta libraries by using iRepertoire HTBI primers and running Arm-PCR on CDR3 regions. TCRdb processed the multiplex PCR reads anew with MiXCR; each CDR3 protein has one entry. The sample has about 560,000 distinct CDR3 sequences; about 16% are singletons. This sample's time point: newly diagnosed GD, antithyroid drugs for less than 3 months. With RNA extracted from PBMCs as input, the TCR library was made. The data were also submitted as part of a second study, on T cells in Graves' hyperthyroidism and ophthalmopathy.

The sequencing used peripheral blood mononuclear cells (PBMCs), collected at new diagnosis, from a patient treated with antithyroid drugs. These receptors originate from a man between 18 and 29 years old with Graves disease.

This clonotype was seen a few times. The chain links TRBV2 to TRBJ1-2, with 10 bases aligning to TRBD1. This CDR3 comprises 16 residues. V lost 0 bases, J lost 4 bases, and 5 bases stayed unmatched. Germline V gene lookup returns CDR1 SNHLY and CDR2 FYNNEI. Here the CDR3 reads CASSEAGQGVGYGYTF. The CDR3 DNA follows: TGTGCCAGCAGTGAAGCTGGACAGGGGGTAGGCTATGGCTACACCTTC.

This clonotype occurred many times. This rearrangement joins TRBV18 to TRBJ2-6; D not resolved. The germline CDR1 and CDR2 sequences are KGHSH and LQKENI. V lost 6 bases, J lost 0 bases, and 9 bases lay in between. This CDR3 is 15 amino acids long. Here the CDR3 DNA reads TGTGCCAGCTCCACAAGGAACTCTGGGGCCAACGTCCTGACTTTC. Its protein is CASSTRNSGANVLTF.

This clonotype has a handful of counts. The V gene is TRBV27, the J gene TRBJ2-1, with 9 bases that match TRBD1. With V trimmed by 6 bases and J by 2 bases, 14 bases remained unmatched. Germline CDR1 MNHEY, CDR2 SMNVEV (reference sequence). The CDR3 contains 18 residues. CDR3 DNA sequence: TGTGCCAGCAGCCAAGTAGTGCCTTGGGACAGGGCCTACAATGAGCAGTTCTTC. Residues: CASSQVVPWDRAYNEQFF.

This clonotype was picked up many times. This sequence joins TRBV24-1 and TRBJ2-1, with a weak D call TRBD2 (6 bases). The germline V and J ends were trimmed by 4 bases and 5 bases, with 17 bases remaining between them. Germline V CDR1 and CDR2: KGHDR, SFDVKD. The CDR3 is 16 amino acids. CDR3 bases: TGTGCCACCAGTGACCTCAGCGGGTTAAATAACAATGAGCAGTTCTTC. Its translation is CATSDLSGLNNNEQFF.

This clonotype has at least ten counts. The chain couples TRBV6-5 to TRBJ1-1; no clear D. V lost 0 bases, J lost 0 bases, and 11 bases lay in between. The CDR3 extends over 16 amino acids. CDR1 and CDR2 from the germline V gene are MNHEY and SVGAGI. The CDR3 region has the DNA TGTGCCAGCAGTTACTCCCAGTTAATAATGAACACTGAAGCTTTCTTT. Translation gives CASSYSQLIMNTEAFF.

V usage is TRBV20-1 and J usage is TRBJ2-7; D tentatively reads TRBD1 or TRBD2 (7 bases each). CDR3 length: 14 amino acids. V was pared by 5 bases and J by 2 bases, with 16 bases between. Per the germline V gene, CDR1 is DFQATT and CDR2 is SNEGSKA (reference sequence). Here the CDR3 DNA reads TGCAGTGCTGTCAGGGGGGAGGGTACCTACGAGCAGTACTTC. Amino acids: CSAVRGEGTYEQYF.

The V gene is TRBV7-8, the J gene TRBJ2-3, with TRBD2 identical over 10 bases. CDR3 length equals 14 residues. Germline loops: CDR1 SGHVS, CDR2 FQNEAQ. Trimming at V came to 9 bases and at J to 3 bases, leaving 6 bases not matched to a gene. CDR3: CASHSTSGTDTQYF. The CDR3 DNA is TGTGCCAGTCACTCGACTAGCGGGACAGATACGCAGTATTTT.

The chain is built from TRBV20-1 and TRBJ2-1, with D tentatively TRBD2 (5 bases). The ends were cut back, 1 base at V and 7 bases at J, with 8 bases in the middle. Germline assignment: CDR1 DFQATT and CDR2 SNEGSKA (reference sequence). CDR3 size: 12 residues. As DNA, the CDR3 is TGCAGTGCTAGAGGTATAGCGAATGAGCAGTTCTTC. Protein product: CSARGIANEQFF.

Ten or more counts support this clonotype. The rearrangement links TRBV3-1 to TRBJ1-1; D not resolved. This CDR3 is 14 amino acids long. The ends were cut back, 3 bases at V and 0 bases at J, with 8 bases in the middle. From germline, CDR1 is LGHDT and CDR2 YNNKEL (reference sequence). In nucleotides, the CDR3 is TGTGCCAGCAGCCATTCCGGTGTGAACACTGAAGCTTTCTTT. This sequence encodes CASSHSGVNTEAFF. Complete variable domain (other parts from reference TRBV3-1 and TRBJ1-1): DTAVSQTPKYLVTQMGNDKSIKCEQNLGHDTMYWYKQDSKKFLKIMFSYNNKELIINETVPNRFSPKSPDKAHLNLHINSLELGDSAVYFCASSHSGVNTEAFFGQGTRLTVV.